This is a list of T cell receptor beta chains from one sample in a study of identical twins. TCRdb re-called the 5' RACE reads through MiXCR, storing one row per CDR3 protein. The sample holds around 960,000 distinct CDR3 sequences, roughly 12% seen once. The data also belong to a second study, concerning yellow fever vaccine responses in identical twins.

The sample taken for sequencing was PBMCs. These receptors were collected from a woman younger than 30 in good health. Each CDR3 is given with its conserved first and last residue. Fields, in order: V gene, D gene, clone size, J gene, CDR3 protein, CDR3 DNA. A D gene is named only where the DNA matches it firmly. Only some rows state a clone size, as once, few, many or a class for expanded clones.

>TRBV6-1|TRBD2|few|TRBJ2-1
CASSARGWDEQFF
TGTGCCAGCAGCGCGCGGGGGTGGGATGAGCAGTTCTTC
>TRBV20-1|NA|few|TRBJ2-5
CSARDFLTGETQYF
TGCAGTGCTAGAGATTTCCTCACGGGCGAGACCCAGTACTTC
>TRBV14|TRBD1|few|TRBJ2-7
CASSQELQGSIQYF
TGTGCCAGCAGCCAAGAATTACAGGGGTCGATCCAGTACTTC
>TRBV9|TRBD1|NA|TRBJ1-1
CASSVGPSSGGLAEAFF
TGTGCCAGCAGCGTAGGGCCCTCCTCAGGGGGTCTTGCTGAAGCTTTCTTT
>TRBV29-1|NA|NA|TRBJ1-2
CSVDLPENYGYTF
TGCAGCGTTGATCTGCCGGAAAACTATGGCTACACCTTC
>TRBV2|NA|few|TRBJ2-1
CARSRDNNYNEQFF
TGTGCCAGATCAAGGGACAACAACTACAATGAGCAGTTCTTC
>TRBV20-1|TRBD2|few|TRBJ2-3
CSAPTSGRMTDTQYF
TGCAGTGCCCCGACTAGCGGGAGAATGACAGATACGCAGTATTTT
>TRBV7-9|TRBD1|few|TRBJ1-2
CASTPGQTTGYTF
TGTGCCAGCACCCCGGGACAGACCACTGGCTACACCTTC
>TRBV7-8|TRBD2|many|TRBJ2-3
CASSLDVLAGGPFF
TGTGCCAGCAGCTTAGATGTCCTAGCGGGGGGCCCCTTTTTT
>TRBV6-5|TRBD1|few|TRBJ1-2
CASSYGGPRGGYGYTF
TGTGCCAGCAGTTACGGCGGGCCCAGGGGGGGCTATGGCTACACCTTC
>TRBV5-1|TRBD2|NA|TRBJ2-1
CASSFGSGSEQFF
TGCGCCAGCAGCTTTGGTAGCGGGAGTGAGCAGTTCTTC
>TRBV4-1|NA|NA|TRBJ1-2
CASSQGSFPNYGYTF
TGCGCCAGCAGCCAAGGATCATTTCCTAACTATGGCTACACCTTC
>TRBV27|TRBD2|NA|TRBJ2-7
CASRLNGGRGDEQYF
TGTGCCAGCAGGCTCAACGGCGGGAGAGGGGACGAGCAGTACTTC
>TRBV10-1|NA|many|TRBJ2-5
CASSESNRDSKTQYF
TGCGCCAGCAGTGAGTCAAACCGGGACTCCAAGACCCAGTACTTC
>TRBV20-1|NA|few|TRBJ2-3
CSAGSGSSTDTQYF
TGCAGTGCTGGAAGCGGATCTAGCACAGATACGCAGTATTTT
>TRBV2|TRBD1|NA|TRBJ2-4
CASTFTGVMAKNIQYF
TGTGCCAGCACCTTTACAGGGGTAATGGCCAAAAACATTCAGTACTTC
>TRBV20-1|TRBD1|NA|TRBJ2-5
CSASPWDSQETQYF
TGCAGTGCTAGCCCTTGGGACAGCCAAGAGACCCAGTACTTC